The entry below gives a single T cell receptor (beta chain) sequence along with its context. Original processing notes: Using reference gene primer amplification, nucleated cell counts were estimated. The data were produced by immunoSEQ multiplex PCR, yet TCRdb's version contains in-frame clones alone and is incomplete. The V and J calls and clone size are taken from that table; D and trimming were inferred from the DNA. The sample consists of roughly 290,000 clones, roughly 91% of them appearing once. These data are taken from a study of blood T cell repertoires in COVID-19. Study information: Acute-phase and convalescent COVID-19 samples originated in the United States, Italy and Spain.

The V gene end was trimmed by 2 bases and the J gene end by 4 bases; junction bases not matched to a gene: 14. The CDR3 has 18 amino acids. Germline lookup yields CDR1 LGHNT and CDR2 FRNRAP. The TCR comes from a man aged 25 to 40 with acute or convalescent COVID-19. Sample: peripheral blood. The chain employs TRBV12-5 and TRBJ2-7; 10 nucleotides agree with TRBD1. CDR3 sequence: CASGLRPRQGTGEYEQYF. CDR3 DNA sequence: TGTGCTAGTGGTTTGAGACCCCGGCAGGGGACAGGGGAGTACGAGCAGTACTTC.